Listed here is a single T cell receptor beta chain. Its antigen is unidentified. This CDR3 is 15 amino acids long. Germline values: CDR1 MDHEN, CDR2 SYDVKM. Trimming took 5 bases from V and 1 from J, leaving 14 bases between them. MiXCR, applied by TCRdb to the reads, yields one record per CDR3 protein. The table shows roughly 340,000 distinct CDR3 sequences, with almost 30% occurring only once. The sample comes from a study of T cell repertoires in cytomegalovirus infection. The wider study: Well-studied HLA-B-restricted epitopes and recently identified HLA-C-restricted epitopes of CMV were both used in the study.

The material sequenced was cultured PBMCs, taken from culture after CMV antigen stimulation. The chain combines TRBV28 with TRBJ1-1; D is possibly TRBD1 (6 bases). This TCR was recovered from a human donor in good health (CMV status not recorded). Some clones in this sample may be carry-over from other donors' samples. The CDR3 nucleotides read TGTGCCAGCAGTCTTACAGGGTTTCCGAACACTGAAGCTTTCTTT. This translates into CASSLTGFPNTEAFF.